The subject of this entry is one T cell receptor beta chain. Antigen specificity is unknown. Measured with immunoSEQ multiplex PCR; TCRdb has only the in-frame clones, and not every one. The sample yields about 750 clones, roughly 24% seen once. This entry is derived from a study of T cells in localized non-small cell lung cancer. Study-wide results and limits: Heterogeneity cannot be ruled out, as sequencing used one tumor region only. Adjacent lung had a median approximately 50 of the 100 largest tumor clones. Overall survival was longer when the density of T cells in the blood was higher. It was uninvolved adjacent lung that showed the highest T cell clonality, exceeding tumor.

V trimming: 3 bases; J trimming: 2 bases; junction bases outside the gene matches: 14. This CDR3 has 18 residues. The genes are TRBV23-1 and TRBJ1-1; 8 nucleotides align to TRBD1. Being an ORF, TRBV23-1 has a function that is uncertain. The material sequenced was normal lung tissue next to the tumor, taken before any cancer treatment. The sequence came from a woman aged 35-70 years with stage III lung adenocarcinoma. This chain's CDR3 is CASSHPDRDGDLNTEAFF. The CDR3 nucleotides are TGCGCCAGCAGTCACCCGGACAGGGACGGGGACCTCAACACTGAAGCTTTCTTT.